The entry below describes one T cell receptor beta chain. Some clones are missing from TCRdb's copy, which holds only in-frame ones; the method was immunoSEQ multiplex PCR. In the table there are about 90,000 clones, 80% of which are singletons. The CDR3 totals 15 residues. Unmatched junction bases numbered 8, after V lost 4 bases and J lost 7 bases. Per germline, CDR1 SGHRS and CDR2 YFSETQ. This sample is part of a study of blood T cell repertoires in COVID-19. Sequenced input: peripheral blood. This chain uses TRBV5-1 with TRBJ2-1; TRBD2 aligns across 10 bases. This receptor was taken from a woman in her seventies with acute or convalescent COVID-19. The CDR3 DNA reads as TGCGCCAGCAGCCTTCTAGCGGGAGTTGAAAATGAGCAGTTCTTC. Its translation: CASSLLAGVENEQFF.